Presented here are 16 T cell receptor beta chains from one specimen sequenced in a study of T cell responses to AZD1222 COVID-19 vaccine. Some clones are missing from TCRdb's copy, which holds only in-frame ones; the method was immunoSEQ multiplex PCR. The table includes around 100,000 clones, less than 95% detected once. The sample in question was peripheral blood, obtained on day 0 of AZD1222 vaccination. These receptors were collected from an adult in good health.

About this clone itself: The sample contains more than one DNA sequence encoding this CDR3. The chain is built from TRBV28 and TRBJ2-6; D is uncertain. This CDR3 region has 12 residues. V lost 6 bases to trimming and J lost 4 bases, with 4 bases between them. Germline V gene sequence: CDR1 MDHEN, CDR2 SYDVKM. The CDR3 protein is CASSSGANVLTF. CDR3 nucleotides: TGTGCCAGCAGCTCCGGGGCCAACGTCCTGACTTTC.

The V call is TRBV21-1, the J call TRBJ2-7; the D segment call TRBD1 is taken from the table without a DNA check. TRBV21-1 is flagged as a pseudogene. This CDR3 has 18 residues. The CDR3 loop is CASSKPKGSWGQYYEQYF. CDR3 bases: TGTGCCAGCAGCAAACCCAAGGGGTCCTGGGGTCAGTACTACGAGCAGTACTTC.

The CDR3: CASSLSDAGFYTF. The CDR3 nucleotides are TGTGCCAGCAGCCTCTCGGACGCAGGGTTCTACACCTTC. V is TRBV3-1 (or the pseudogene TRBV3-2) and J is TRBJ1-2; the D gene is possibly TRBD1 (5 bases). Trimming left V 4 bases short and J 10 bases short, with 16 bases between. This CDR3 is built from 13 residues. Germline assignment: CDR1 LGHDT and CDR2 YNNKEL (reference sequence).

V is TRBV6-2 or TRBV6-3 and J is TRBJ1-6; D not certain. CDR3 length: 13 amino acids. The germline V gene has CDR1 MNHEY and CDR2 SVGEGT. The ends were cut back, 0 bases at V and 9 bases at J, with 6 bases in the middle. The CDR3 loop is CASSYSRASPLHF. The CDR3 coding sequence is TGTGCCAGCAGTTACTCACGGGCTTCACCCCTCCACTTT.

J is TRBJ2-2 and V is TRBV27; unclear D gene. CDR1 is MNHEY, CDR2 SMNVEV, per germline (reference sequence). Trimming shortened V by 5 bases and J by 5 bases, and 18 bases separated the two germline ends. The CDR3 is 16 amino acids. DNA of the CDR3: TGTGCCAGCAGTCCGGCCTCTAATAGACGGACCGGGGAGCTGTTTTTT. Its translation is CASSPASNRRTGELFF.

The rearrangement links TRBV7-3 to TRBJ2-3, with D uncertain. Trimming shortened V by 5 bases and J by 1 base, and 10 bases separated the two germline ends. CDR1 and CDR2 from the germline V gene are SGHTA and FQGTGA. The CDR3 extends over 14 amino acids. CDR3 amino acids: CASSSQVGTDTQYF. For the CDR3, the DNA is TGTGCCAGCAGCAGCCAGGTCGGCACAGATACGCAGTATTTT.

The chain combines TRBV20-1 with TRBJ1-4; maybe TRBD1 (6 bases). In germline, CDR1 is DFQATT, CDR2 SNEGSKA (reference sequence). The V gene lost 3 bases and the J gene lost 8 bases, with 13 bases spanning the gap. CDR3 length: 13 amino acids. The CDR3, as DNA: TGCAGTGCTAGTCTGGGGGGCGCGGAAAAACTGTTTTTT. It codes for CSASLGGAEKLFF.

This clone was observed a handful of times. This chain uses TRBV10-3 with TRBJ2-1; 9 bases line up with TRBD2. The junction had 19 bases not matched to a gene; V was cut back by 2 bases and J by 2 bases. Per germline, CDR1 ENHRY and CDR2 SYGVKD. The CDR3 consists of 21 residues. This CDR3 is CAISELTRYGGGAGTYNEQFF. CDR3 coding DNA: TGTGCCATCAGTGAGCTTACAAGGTACGGCGGGGGGGCCGGGACCTACAATGAGCAGTTCTTC.

The rearrangement links TRBV4-3 to TRBJ2-2, with a weak D call TRBD2 (6 bases). The germline CDR1 and CDR2 sequences are LGHNA and YSLEER. This CDR3 has 15 residues. Between the trimmed V and J ends, which lost 1 base and 5 bases, there was a span of 11 bases. CDR3 loop: CASSQALRGTGELFF. DNA for the CDR3: TGCGCCAGCAGCCAAGCCCTCCGGGGGACCGGGGAGCTGTTTTTT.

This sequence joins TRBV18 and TRBJ1-6; 9 bases match TRBD1. Germline values: CDR1 KGHSH, CDR2 LQKENI. The CDR3 has 16 amino acids. V shed 2 bases, J shed 9 bases, and the junction held 8 bases outside the gene matches. In DNA form, the CDR3 reads TGTGCCAGCTCACCAGCTAACGACAGGGGGTCTTCACCCCTCCACTTT. Translation gives CASSPANDRGSSPLHF.

This clone was counted only a few times. The chain is built from TRBV7-9 and TRBJ2-7; no clear D. The germline V and J ends were trimmed by 5 bases and 7 bases, with 12 bases remaining between them. Germline V gives CDR1 SEHNR, CDR2 FQNEAQ (reference sequence). This CDR3 region has 12 residues. The CDR3 DNA reads as TGTGCCAGCAGCCCGTCGCCCGGGGAGCAGTACTTC. Protein sequence: CASSPSPGEQYF.

V gene TRBV2 combines with J gene TRBJ2-2; D might be TRBD2 (7 bases). This CDR3 has 14 amino acids. CDR1 is SNHLY, CDR2 FYNNEI, per germline. Trimming pared 6 bases from V and 1 base from J, leaving 9 bases between. CDR3 nucleotide sequence: TGTGCCAGCAGGGGGGGGCGGAACACCGGGGAGCTGTTTTTT. It yields the protein CASRGGRNTGELFF.

The chain uses TRBV11-2 and TRBJ2-1; D unresolved. CDR3 length: 15 amino acids. The V end lost 4 bases, the J end lost 4 bases, and 14 bases lay between the germline ends. Germline lookup yields CDR1 SGHAT and CDR2 FQNNGV. The CDR3 here is CASSSMYGSYNEQFF. As DNA, the CDR3 is TGTGCCAGCAGCTCGATGTATGGGTCATACAATGAGCAGTTCTTC.

V gene TRBV28 combines with J gene TRBJ2-6; TRBD1 or TRBD2 may be the D gene (5 bases each). The germline CDR1 and CDR2 sequences are MDHEN and SYDVKM. CDR3 length: 17 residues. The V and J ends lost 4 bases and 1 base respectively, with 14 bases between them. The CDR3 here is CASSSGAGISGANVLTF. The CDR3 coding sequence is TGTGCCAGCAGTTCCGGGGCAGGGATTTCTGGGGCCAACGTCCTGACTTTC.

The V call is TRBV15, the J call TRBJ2-5, with D possibly called TRBD1 or TRBD2 (5 bases each). V was shortened by 0 bases and J by 5 bases, with 16 bases between the two germline ends. Germline values: CDR1 LNHNV, CDR2 YYDKDF (reference sequence). The CDR3 is 16 amino acids. CDR3 sequence reads: CATSRDGASLWETQYF. The CDR3 coding sequence is TGTGCCACCAGCAGAGATGGGGCTAGCCTGTGGGAGACCCAGTACTTC. The full variable domain, completed using reference TRBV15 and TRBJ2-5, is DAMVIQNPRYQVTQFGKPVTLSCSQTLNHNVMYWYQQKSSQAPKLLFHYYDKDFNNEADTPDNFQSRRPNTSFCFLDIRSPGLGDTAMYLCATSRDGASLWETQYFGPGTRLLVL.

The chain links TRBV27 to TRBJ1-5; a possible D gene is TRBD1 (6 bases). Deletions cut 6 bases from V and 1 base from J, with 7 bases between. CDR1 and CDR2 (germline): MNHEY, SMNVEV (reference sequence). The CDR3 is made up of 13 amino acids. The CDR3 is CASSTGSNQPQHF. The CDR3, as DNA: TGTGCCAGCAGCACAGGGAGCAATCAGCCCCAGCATTTT.